What follows are 13 T cell receptor beta chains derived from one specimen sequenced in a study of T cells expressing NK-cell markers. TCRdb re-called the 5' RACE reads; one entry per CDR3 protein, DNA not given. The sample has approximately 440,000 distinct CDR3 sequences; the top ten hold approximately 1.5%. Sequenced input: blood T cells: a sorted CD56 or NKG2C T cell subset, CD4+ or CD8+ T cells, or bulk PBMC T cells (not recorded which). The receptor set was obtained from a woman aged 50 to 65 in good health.

The J gene is TRBJ1-2, the V gene TRBV5-6. The CDR3 length is 12 residues. The germline gives CDR1 SGHDT, CDR2 YYEEEE. The CDR3 reads CASSLPRGGYTF.

The chain couples TRBV5-1 to TRBJ2-2; TCRdb proposes TRBD2, but this gene call is untestable without DNA. The CDR3 length is 14 residues. Germline V CDR1 and CDR2: SGHRS, YFSETQ. This CDR3 reads CASSLLGDTGELFF.

The chain joins TRBV7-6 to TRBJ1-3. Per germline, CDR1 SGHVS and CDR2 FNYEAQ. There are 14 residues in the CDR3. CDR3 protein: CASSPIARGNTIYF. The entire variable domain, with the rest obtained from reference TRBV7-6 and TRBJ1-3, is as follows: GAGVSQSPRYKVTKRGQDVALRCDPISGHVSLYWYRQALGQGPEFLTYFNYEAQQDKSGLPNDRFSAERPEGSISTLTIQRTEQRDSAMYRCASSPIARGNTIYFGEGSWLTVV.

V is TRBV25-1 and J is TRBJ2-1. CDR3 size: 11 residues. Germline V CDR1 and CDR2: MGHDK, SYGVNS. The CDR3 is CASRLNYEQFF.

The chain is built from TRBV29-1 and TRBJ2-5; TCRdb indicates TRBD1, and absent DNA this call remains unverified. CDR1 is SQVTM and CDR2 is ANQGSEA in the germline V gene. CDR3 length: 12 amino acids. CDR3 residues: CSGKTGGETQYF.

The chain recombines TRBV7-2 with TRBJ1-5; checking the TCRdb D call of TRBD1 is not possible without DNA. CDR1 is SGHTA and CDR2 is FQGNSA in the germline V gene. This CDR3 comprises 15 residues. CDR3: CASSEVTGSGKPQHF.

The chain has TRBV5-1 and TRBJ2-1. The germline CDR1 and CDR2 sequences are SGHRS and YFSETQ. The CDR3 has 16 residues. CDR3 residues: CASSLGEAGVVHEQFF. Using reference TRBV5-1 and TRBJ2-1 for the parts outside the CDR3, the full variable domain is KAGVTQTPRYLIKTRGQQVTLSCSPISGHRSVSWYQQTPGQGLQFLFEYFSETQRNKGNFPGRFSGRQFSNSRSEMNVSTLELGDSALYLCASSLGEAGVVHEQFFGPGTRLTVL.

The V call is TRBV29-1, the J call TRBJ2-1; TCRdb indicates TRBD2, and absent DNA this call remains unverified. Germline V gene data show CDR1 as SQVTM and CDR2 as ANQGSEA. The CDR3 consists of 17 residues. The chain's CDR3 is CSVDWLVSGFIVNEQFF.

CDR3 protein: CASSLRSSKEKLFF. The genes are TRBV5-1 and TRBJ1-4. CDR1 SGHRS and CDR2 YFSETQ come from the germline V gene. CDR3 length: 14 amino acids.

The chain employs TRBV5-1 and TRBJ2-2; TCRdb returns TRBD2, unconfirmable since there is no DNA. CDR1 SGHRS and CDR2 YFSETQ come from the germline V gene. The CDR3 sequence is 16 residues long. CDR3 region: CASSSTRVSNTGELFF.

The rearrangement uses TRBV3-1 and TRBJ2-1; TCRdb lists TRBD2, though no DNA is available to test this call. This CDR3 has 16 residues. Germline assignment: CDR1 LGHDT and CDR2 YNNKEL (reference sequence). The CDR3: CASSQVLAGGPIEQFF.

The chain carries TRBV2 and TRBJ2-3; absent DNA, TCRdb's TRBD1 call cannot be checked. The germline CDR1 and CDR2 sequences are SNHLY and FYNNEI. The CDR3 runs 12 residues. The CDR3 reads CASVGIPDTQYF.

The V call is TRBV29-1, the J call TRBJ2-3; the D call from TCRdb, TRBD2, cannot be confirmed without DNA. This CDR3 comprises 14 residues. Per germline, CDR1 SQVTM and CDR2 ANQGSEA. Here the CDR3 reads CSVLAGGGTDTQYF.